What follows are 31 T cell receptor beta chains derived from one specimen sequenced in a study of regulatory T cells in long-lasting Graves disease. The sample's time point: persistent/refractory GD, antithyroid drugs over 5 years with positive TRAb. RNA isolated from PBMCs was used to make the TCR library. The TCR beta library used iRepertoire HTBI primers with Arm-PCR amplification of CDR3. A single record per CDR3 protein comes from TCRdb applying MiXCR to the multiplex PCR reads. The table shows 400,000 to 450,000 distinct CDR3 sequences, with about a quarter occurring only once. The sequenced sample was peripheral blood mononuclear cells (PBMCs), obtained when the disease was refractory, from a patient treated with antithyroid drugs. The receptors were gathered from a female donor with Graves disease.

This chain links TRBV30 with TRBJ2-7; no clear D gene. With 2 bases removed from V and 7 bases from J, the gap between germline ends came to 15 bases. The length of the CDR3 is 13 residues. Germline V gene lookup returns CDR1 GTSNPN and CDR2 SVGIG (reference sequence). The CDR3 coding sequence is TGTGCCTGGAGTCTACAGTACTCTAGGGAGCAGTACTTC. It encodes CAWSLQYSREQYF.

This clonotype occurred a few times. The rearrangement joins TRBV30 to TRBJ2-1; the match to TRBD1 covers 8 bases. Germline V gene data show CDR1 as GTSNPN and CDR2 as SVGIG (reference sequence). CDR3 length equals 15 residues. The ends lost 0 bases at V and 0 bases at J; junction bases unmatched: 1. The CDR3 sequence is CAWSVQGGSYNEQFF. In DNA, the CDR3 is TGTGCCTGGAGTGTACAGGGGGGCTCCTACAATGAGCAGTTCTTC. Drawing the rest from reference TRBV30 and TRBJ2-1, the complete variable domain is SQTIHQWPATLVQPVGSPLSLECTVEGTSNPNLYWYRQAAGRGLQLLFYSVGIGQISSEVPQNLSASRPQDRQFILSSKKLLLSDSGFYLCAWSVQGGSYNEQFFGPGTRLTVL.

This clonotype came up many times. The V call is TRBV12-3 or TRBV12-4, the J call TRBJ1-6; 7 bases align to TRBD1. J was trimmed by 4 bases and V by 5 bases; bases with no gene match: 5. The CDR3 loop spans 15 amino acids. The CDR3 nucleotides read TGTGCCAGCAGTCCCCGGGACAGTTATAATTCACCCCTCCACTTT. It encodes CASSPRDSYNSPLHF.

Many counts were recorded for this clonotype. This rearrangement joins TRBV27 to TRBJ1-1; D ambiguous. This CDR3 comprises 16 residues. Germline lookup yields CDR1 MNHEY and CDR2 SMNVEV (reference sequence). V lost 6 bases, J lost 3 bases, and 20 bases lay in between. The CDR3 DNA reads TGTGCCAGCAGACCAGTCCTTTATGGGTGGGACACTGAAGCTTTCTTT. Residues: CASRPVLYGWDTEAFF.

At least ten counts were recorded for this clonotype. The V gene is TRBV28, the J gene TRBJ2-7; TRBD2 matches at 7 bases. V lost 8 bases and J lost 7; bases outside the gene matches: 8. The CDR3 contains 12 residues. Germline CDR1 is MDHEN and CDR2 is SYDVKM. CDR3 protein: CASQPPRGEQYF. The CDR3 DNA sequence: TGTGCCAGCCAACCCCCGCGGGGGGAGCAGTACTTC.

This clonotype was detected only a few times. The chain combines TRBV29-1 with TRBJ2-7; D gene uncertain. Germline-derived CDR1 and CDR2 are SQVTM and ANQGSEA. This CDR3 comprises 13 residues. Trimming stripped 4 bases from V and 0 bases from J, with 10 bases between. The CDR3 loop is CSVATESSYEQYF. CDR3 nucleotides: TGCAGCGTTGCTACAGAGAGCTCCTACGAGCAGTACTTC.

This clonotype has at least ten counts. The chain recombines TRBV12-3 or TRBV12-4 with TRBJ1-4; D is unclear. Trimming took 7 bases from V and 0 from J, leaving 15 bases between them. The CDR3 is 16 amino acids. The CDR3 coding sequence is TGTGCCAGCACTTTCCCCAACATCGCAACTAATGAAAAACTGTTTTTT. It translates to CASTFPNIATNEKLFF.

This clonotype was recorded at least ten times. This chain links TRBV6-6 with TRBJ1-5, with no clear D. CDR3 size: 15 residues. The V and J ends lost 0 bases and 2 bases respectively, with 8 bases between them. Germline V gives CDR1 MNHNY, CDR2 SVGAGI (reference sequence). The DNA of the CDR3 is TGTGCCAGCAGTTACTCGTTTGGCGGCAATCAGCCCCAGCATTTT. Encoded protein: CASSYSFGGNQPQHF.

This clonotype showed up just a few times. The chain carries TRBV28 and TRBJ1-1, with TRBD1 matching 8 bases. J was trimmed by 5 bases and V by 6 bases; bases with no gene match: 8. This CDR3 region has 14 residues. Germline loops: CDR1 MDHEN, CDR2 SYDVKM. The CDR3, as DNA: TGTGCCAGCAGGATTGACAGGGGAGGGACTGAAGCTTTCTTT. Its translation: CASRIDRGGTEAFF.

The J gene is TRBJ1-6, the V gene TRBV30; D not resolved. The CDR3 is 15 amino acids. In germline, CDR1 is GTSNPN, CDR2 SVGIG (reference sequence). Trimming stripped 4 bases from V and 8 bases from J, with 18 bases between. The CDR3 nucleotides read TGTGCCTGGAATGATCTAAGGGTTCCGGATTCACCCCTCCACTTT. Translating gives CAWNDLRVPDSPLHF.

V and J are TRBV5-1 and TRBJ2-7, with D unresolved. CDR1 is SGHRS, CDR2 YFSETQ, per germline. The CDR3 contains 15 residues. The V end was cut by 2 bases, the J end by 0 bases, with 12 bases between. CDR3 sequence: CASSFSADFSYEQYF. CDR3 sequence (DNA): TGCGCCAGCAGCTTTTCGGCAGACTTCTCCTACGAGCAGTACTTC. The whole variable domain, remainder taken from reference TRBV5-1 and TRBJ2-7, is KAGVTQTPRYLIKTRGQQVTLSCSPISGHRSVSWYQQTPGQGLQFLFEYFSETQRNKGNFPGRFSGRQFSNSRSEMNVSTLELGDSALYLCASSFSADFSYEQYFGPGTRLTVT.

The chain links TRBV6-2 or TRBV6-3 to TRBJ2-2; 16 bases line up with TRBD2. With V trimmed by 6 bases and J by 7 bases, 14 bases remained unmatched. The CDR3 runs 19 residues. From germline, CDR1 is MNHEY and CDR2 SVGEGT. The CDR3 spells CASSQLGLAGGGSSGELFF. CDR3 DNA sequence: TGTGCCAGCAGCCAACTGGGACTAGCGGGAGGGGGATCGAGCGGGGAGCTGTTTTTT.

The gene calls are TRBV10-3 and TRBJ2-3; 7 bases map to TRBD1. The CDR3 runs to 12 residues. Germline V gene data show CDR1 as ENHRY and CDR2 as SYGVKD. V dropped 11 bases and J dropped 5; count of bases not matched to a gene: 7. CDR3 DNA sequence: TGTGCCTTTAGGACAGGCGAAGATACGCAGTATTTT. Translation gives CAFRTGEDTQYF.

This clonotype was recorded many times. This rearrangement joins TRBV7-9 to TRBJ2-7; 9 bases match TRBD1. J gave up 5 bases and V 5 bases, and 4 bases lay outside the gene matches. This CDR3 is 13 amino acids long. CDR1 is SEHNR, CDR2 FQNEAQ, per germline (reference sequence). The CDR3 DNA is TGTGCCAGCAGCCCCAGGACAGGGGACGAGCAGTACTTC. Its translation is CASSPRTGDEQYF.

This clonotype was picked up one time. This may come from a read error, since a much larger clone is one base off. CDR3 region: CASSYEADQPQHF. CDR3 DNA: TGTGCCAGCAGTTACGAGGCTGATCAGCCCCAGCATTTT. The genes are TRBV6-5 and TRBJ1-5; no clear D. CDR3 size: 13 residues. The V gene's germline CDR1 is MNHEY and CDR2 SVGAGI. Between the trimmed V and J ends, which lost 2 bases and 5 bases, there was a span of 7 bases.

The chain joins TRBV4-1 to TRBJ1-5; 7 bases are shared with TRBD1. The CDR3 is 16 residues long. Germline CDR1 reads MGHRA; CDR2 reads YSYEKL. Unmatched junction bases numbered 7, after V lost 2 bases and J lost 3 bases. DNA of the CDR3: TGCGCCAGCAGCCAACCTCAAGGACAGGCCAATCAGCCCCAGCATTTT. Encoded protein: CASSQPQGQANQPQHF.

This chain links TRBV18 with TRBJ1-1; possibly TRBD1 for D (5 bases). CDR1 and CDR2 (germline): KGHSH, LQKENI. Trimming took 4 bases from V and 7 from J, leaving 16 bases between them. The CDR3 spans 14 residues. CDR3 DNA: TGTGCCAGCTCACGGTATCAAAGCGACAGTGAAGCTTTCTTT. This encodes CASSRYQSDSEAFF.

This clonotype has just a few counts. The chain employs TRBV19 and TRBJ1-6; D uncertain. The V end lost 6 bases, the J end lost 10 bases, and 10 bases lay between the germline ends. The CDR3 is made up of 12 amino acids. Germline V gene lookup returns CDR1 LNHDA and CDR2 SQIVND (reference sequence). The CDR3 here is CASSVTRSPLHF. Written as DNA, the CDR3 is TGTGCCAGTAGCGTCACCCGCTCACCCCTCCACTTT. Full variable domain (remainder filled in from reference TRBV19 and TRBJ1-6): DGGITQSPKYLFRKEGQNVTLSCEQNLNHDAMYWYRQDPGQGLRLIYYSQIVNDFQKGDIAEGYSVSREKKESFPLTVTSAQKNPTAFYLCASSVTRSPLHFGNGTRLTVT.

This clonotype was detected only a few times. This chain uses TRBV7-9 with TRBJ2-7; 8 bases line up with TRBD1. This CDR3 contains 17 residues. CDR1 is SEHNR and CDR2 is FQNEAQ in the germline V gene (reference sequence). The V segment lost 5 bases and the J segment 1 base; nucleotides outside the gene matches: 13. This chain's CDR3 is CASSAQTGADGSYEQYF. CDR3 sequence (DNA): TGTGCCAGCAGCGCTCAGACAGGGGCCGACGGTTCCTACGAGCAGTACTTC.

This CDR3 reads CATADGDNQPQHF. Written as DNA, the CDR3 is TGTGCCACCGCCGACGGTGACAATCAGCCCCAGCATTTT. The chain employs TRBV24-1 and TRBJ1-5; D is unclear. Trimming removed 9 bases from V and 3 bases from J, with 11 bases in between. Germline V gene data show CDR1 as KGHDR and CDR2 as SFDVKD. The CDR3 extends over 13 amino acids.

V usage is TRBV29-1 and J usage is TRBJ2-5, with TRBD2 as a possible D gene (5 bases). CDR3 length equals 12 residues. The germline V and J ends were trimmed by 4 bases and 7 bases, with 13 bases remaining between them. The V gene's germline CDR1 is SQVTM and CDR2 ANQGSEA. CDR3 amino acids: CSVVESGGTQYF. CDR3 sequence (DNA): TGCAGCGTTGTTGAGAGCGGTGGGACCCAGTACTTC.

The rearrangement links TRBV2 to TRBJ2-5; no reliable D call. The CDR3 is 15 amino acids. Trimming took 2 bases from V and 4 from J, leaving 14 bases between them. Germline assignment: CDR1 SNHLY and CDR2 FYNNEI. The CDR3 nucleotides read TGTGCCAGCAGTGAAAGGTCAGCACGAGGAGAGACCCAGTACTTC. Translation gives CASSERSARGETQYF.

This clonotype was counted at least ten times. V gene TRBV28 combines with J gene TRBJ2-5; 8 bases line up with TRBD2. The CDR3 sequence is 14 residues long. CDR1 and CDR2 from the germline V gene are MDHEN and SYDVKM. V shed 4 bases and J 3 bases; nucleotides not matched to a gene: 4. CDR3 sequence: CASSSPGGKETQYF. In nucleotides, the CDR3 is TGTGCCAGCAGTTCTCCGGGAGGGAAAGAGACCCAGTACTTC.

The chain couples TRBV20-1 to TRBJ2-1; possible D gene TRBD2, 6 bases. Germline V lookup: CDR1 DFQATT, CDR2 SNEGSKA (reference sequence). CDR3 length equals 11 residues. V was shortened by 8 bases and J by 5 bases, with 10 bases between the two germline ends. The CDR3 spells CSPWGDNEQFF. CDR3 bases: TGCAGTCCTTGGGGGGACAATGAGCAGTTCTTC.

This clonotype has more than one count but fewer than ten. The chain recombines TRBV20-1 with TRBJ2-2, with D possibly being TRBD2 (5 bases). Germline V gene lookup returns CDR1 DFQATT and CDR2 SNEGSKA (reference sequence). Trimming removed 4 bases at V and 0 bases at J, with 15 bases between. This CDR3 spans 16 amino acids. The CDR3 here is CSAKSGLAANTGELFF. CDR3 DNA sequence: TGCAGTGCTAAGTCCGGGCTAGCCGCGAACACCGGGGAGCTGTTTTTT.

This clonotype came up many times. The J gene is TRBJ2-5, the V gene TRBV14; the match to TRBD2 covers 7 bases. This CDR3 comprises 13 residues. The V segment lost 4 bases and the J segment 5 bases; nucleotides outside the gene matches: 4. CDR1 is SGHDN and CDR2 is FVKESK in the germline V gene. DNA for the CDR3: TGTGCCAGCAGCCGAGCGGGATGGGAGACCCAGTACTTC. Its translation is CASSRAGWETQYF.

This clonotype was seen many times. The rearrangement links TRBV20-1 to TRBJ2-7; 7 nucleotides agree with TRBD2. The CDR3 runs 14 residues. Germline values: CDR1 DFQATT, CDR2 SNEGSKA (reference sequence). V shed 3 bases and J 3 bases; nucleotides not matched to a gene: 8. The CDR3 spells CSASRSGGSYEQYF. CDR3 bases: TGCAGTGCTAGTCGGTCGGGCGGGAGCTACGAGCAGTACTTC.

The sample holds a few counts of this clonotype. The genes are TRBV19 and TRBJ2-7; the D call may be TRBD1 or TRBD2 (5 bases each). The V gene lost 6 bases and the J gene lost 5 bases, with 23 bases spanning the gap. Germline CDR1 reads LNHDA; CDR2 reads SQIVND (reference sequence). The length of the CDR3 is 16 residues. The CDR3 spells CASSQPTGTLRDEQYF. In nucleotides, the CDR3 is TGTGCCAGTAGCCAACCCACCGGGACCCTAAGGGACGAGCAGTACTTC.

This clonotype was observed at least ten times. Here the CDR3 DNA reads TGTGCCAGCAGTGATGACAGGGGATTTCGGGGCTACACCTTC. Translated, it gives CASSDDRGFRGYTF. V usage is TRBV2 and J usage is TRBJ1-2; 8 bases align to TRBD1. Germline assignment: CDR1 SNHLY and CDR2 FYNNEI. Trimming at V came to 3 bases and at J to 8 bases, leaving 8 bases not matched to a gene. This CDR3 spans 14 amino acids.

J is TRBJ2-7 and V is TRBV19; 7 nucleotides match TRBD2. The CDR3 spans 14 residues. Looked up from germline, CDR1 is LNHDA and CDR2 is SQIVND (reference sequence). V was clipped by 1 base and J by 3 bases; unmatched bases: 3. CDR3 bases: TGTGCCAGTAGTATAGCAGCGGGGATCTACGAGCAGTACTTC. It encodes CASSIAAGIYEQYF.

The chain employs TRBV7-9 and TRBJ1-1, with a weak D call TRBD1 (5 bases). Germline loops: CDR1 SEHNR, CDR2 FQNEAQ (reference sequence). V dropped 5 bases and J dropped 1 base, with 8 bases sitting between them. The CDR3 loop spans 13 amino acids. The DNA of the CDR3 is TGTGCCAGCAGCAATGACAGGAACACTGAAGCTTTCTTT. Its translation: CASSNDRNTEAFF.